One and the same sample provided the 18 T cell receptor beta chains below, sequenced in a study of T cell repertoires in cytomegalovirus infection. In TCRdb, the reads were re-called with MiXCR into one record per CDR3 protein. This sample carries more than 400,000 distinct CDR3 sequences, around 27% of them seen once, and the ten largest clones take less than 15%. The sample consisted of PBMCs. These receptors all stem from a human donor in good health (CMV status not recorded). Some clones in this sample may be carry-over from other donors' samples.

There are many counts of this clonotype. The CDR3 spells CASSLAGIRGQETQYF. CDR3 nucleotide sequence: TGTGCCAGCAGCTTAGCGGGAATCAGGGGCCAAGAGACCCAGTACTTC. The genes are TRBV7-6 and TRBJ2-5; possibly TRBD1 for D (6 bases). The V and J ends lost 0 bases and 1 base respectively, with 12 bases between them. Germline CDR1 reads SGHVS; CDR2 reads FNYEAQ. The length of the CDR3 is 16 residues.

This clonotype was detected only once. The gene calls are TRBV6-2 or TRBV6-3 and TRBJ2-6, with D possibly being TRBD1 (6 bases). With 6 bases removed from V and 4 bases from J, the gap between germline ends came to 25 bases. This CDR3 region has 19 residues. In germline, CDR1 is MNHEY, CDR2 SVGEGT. Written as DNA, the CDR3 is TGTGCCAGCAGCCCCGCCTTGGACAGCCGATACTCGGGGGCCAACGTCCTGACTTTC. Translated, it gives CASSPALDSRYSGANVLTF.

This clonotype was counted a few times. CDR3 sequence: CASSPWGPRAGELFF. CDR3 nucleotide sequence: TGTGCCAGCAGCCCGTGGGGCCCTCGAGCCGGGGAGCTGTTTTTT. The chain employs TRBV5-5 and TRBJ2-2; the D gene is possibly TRBD1 (5 bases). This CDR3 region has 15 residues. V shed 4 bases and J shed 6 bases, with 16 bases lying between them. CDR1 is SGHKS, CDR2 YYEKEE, per germline (reference sequence).

This clonotype was seen at least ten times. The gene calls are TRBV7-2 and TRBJ2-1; 7 positions match TRBD2. With 2 bases clipped from V and 9 bases from J, the junction kept 7 bases outside the gene matches. CDR3 length: 14 amino acids. Germline lookup yields CDR1 SGHTA and CDR2 FQGNSA. The CDR3 is CASSLRGGSVEQFF. Here the CDR3 DNA reads TGTGCCAGCAGCTTAAGGGGCGGGAGTGTTGAGCAGTTCTTC.

This clonotype was detected many times. V usage is TRBV7-2 and J usage is TRBJ1-6; the D gene is possibly TRBD1 (5 bases). The germline gives CDR1 SGHTA, CDR2 FQGNSA. Deletions cut 5 bases from V and 9 bases from J, with 11 bases between. The CDR3 extends over 13 amino acids. The CDR3: CASSVQEGSPLHF. The CDR3 nucleotides are TGTGCCAGCAGCGTACAGGAGGGTTCACCCCTCCACTTT.

CDR3 residues: CASSSPGSPGYGYTF. The CDR3 bases are TGTGCCAGTAGTAGCCCAGGCAGCCCTGGCTATGGCTACACCTTC. The chain carries TRBV19 and TRBJ1-2, with no clear D. Per germline, CDR1 LNHDA and CDR2 SQIVND (reference sequence). V dropped 4 bases and J dropped 4 bases, with 16 bases sitting between them. CDR3 size: 15 residues.

V is TRBV27 and J is TRBJ2-6; D uncertain. The CDR3 has 17 amino acids. V was shortened by 0 bases and J by 0 bases, with 9 bases between the two germline ends. Germline V gene lookup returns CDR1 MNHEY and CDR2 SMNVEV (reference sequence). Here the CDR3 reads CASSLSPTYSGANVLTF. Written as DNA, the CDR3 is TGTGCCAGCAGTTTATCCCCGACATACTCTGGGGCCAACGTCCTGACTTTC. The full variable domain, with the rest looked up from reference TRBV27 and TRBJ2-6, is EAQVTQNPRYLITVTGKKLTVTCSQNMNHEYMSWYRQDPGLGLRQIYYSMNVEVTDKGDVPEGYKVSRKEKRNFPLILESPSPNQTSLYFCASSLSPTYSGANVLTFGAGSRLTVL.

This clonotype was seen only a few times. The chain joins TRBV28 to TRBJ2-5; 8 nucleotides align to TRBD2. CDR1 MDHEN and CDR2 SYDVKM come from the germline V gene. Trimming at V came to 2 bases and at J to 4 bases, leaving 9 bases not matched to a gene. The CDR3 is 16 amino acids. The CDR3 sequence: CASSLGAAGDRETQYF. In nucleotides, the CDR3 is TGTGCCAGCAGTTTAGGCGCAGCGGGAGACCGAGAGACCCAGTACTTC. Using reference TRBV28 and TRBJ2-5 for the parts outside the CDR3, the full variable domain is DVKVTQSSRYLVKRTGEKVFLECVQDMDHENMFWYRQDPGLGLRLIYFSYDVKMKEKGDIPEGYSVSREKKERFSLILESASTNQTSMYLCASSLGAAGDRETQYFGPGTRLLVL.

On this clonotype: A read error may be the cause here, since a much bigger clone is one base away. As DNA, the CDR3 is TGTGCCAGCAGCTTCGGGCCCACAGATACGCAGTATTTT. Amino acids: CASSFGPTDTQYF. The J gene is TRBJ2-3, the V gene TRBV7-3, with D hard to call. The CDR3 covers 13 residues. Between the trimmed V and J ends, which lost 3 bases and 2 bases, there was a span of 6 bases. The germline V gene encodes CDR1 SGHTA and CDR2 FQGTGA.

This clonotype was seen only a few times. The chain's CDR3 is CSARDRARDDPYEQYF. CDR3 bases: TGCAGTGCTAGAGATCGCGCGCGGGACGACCCCTACGAGCAGTACTTC. J is TRBJ2-7 and V is TRBV20-1; D is perhaps TRBD2 (6 bases). The CDR3 has 16 residues. V was shortened by 0 bases and J by 2 bases, with 17 bases between the two germline ends. From germline, CDR1 is DFQATT and CDR2 SNEGSKA (reference sequence).

This clonotype was seen many times. The rearrangement uses TRBV19 and TRBJ2-7; 10 bases line up with TRBD2. This CDR3 region has 15 residues. Per germline, CDR1 LNHDA and CDR2 SQIVND (reference sequence). Trimming cost V 9 bases and J 2 bases; bases outside gene matches: 10. Here the CDR3 DNA reads TGTGCCAGCAGCATAGGAGCGGGAGGGCCCTACGAGCAGTACTTC. Residues: CASSIGAGGPYEQYF.

This chain links TRBV7-2 with TRBJ2-4; possible D gene TRBD2, 7 bases. The CDR3 length is 16 residues. Trimming removed 3 bases at V and 1 base at J, with 13 bases between. Germline-derived CDR1 and CDR2 are SGHTA and FQGNSA. As DNA, the CDR3 is TGTGCCAGCAGCTTGGGGGGGCTCTGGGCCAAAAACATTCAGTACTTC. It yields the protein CASSLGGLWAKNIQYF.

The chain couples TRBV5-5 to TRBJ1-1; no definite D call. The CDR3 runs 15 residues. With 0 bases removed from V and 4 bases from J, the gap between germline ends came to 13 bases. Germline V gene sequence: CDR1 SGHKS, CDR2 YYEKEE (reference sequence). The CDR3 DNA is TGTGCCAGCAGCTTGGTAGAGGTCCTGGGCACTGAAGCTTTCTTT. Translated, it gives CASSLVEVLGTEAFF.

This clonotype was seen a single time. The chain recombines TRBV29-1 with TRBJ2-3; the D gene is possibly TRBD2 (5 bases). Germline CDR1 is SQVTM and CDR2 is ANQGSEA. This CDR3 contains 14 residues. Trimming removed 6 bases from V and 7 bases from J, with 20 bases in between. This CDR3 is CSVRHRAGTNTQYF. The CDR3 region has the DNA TGCAGCGTCCGCCACCGCGCGGGTACCAATACGCAGTATTTT.

This clonotype was observed a handful of times. The rearrangement joins TRBV6-2 or TRBV6-3 to TRBJ2-3; 9 bases map to TRBD2. The V segment lost 8 bases and the J segment 6 bases; nucleotides outside the gene matches: 6. Per germline, CDR1 MNHEY and CDR2 SVGEGT. There are 13 residues in the CDR3. This chain's CDR3 is CASRSGSIDTQYF. CDR3 nucleotide sequence: TGTGCCAGCCGTAGCGGGAGTATTGATACGCAGTATTTT.

Here the CDR3 reads CSVGRGDNQPQHF. Here the CDR3 DNA reads TGCAGTGTAGGGCGTGGGGACAATCAGCCCCAGCATTTT. J is TRBJ1-5 and V is TRBV20-1; D is undetermined. The V gene's germline CDR1 is DFQATT and CDR2 SNEGSKA (reference sequence). The CDR3 extends over 13 amino acids. Trimming removed 7 bases from V and 3 bases from J, with 13 bases in between.

The chain couples TRBV7-1 to TRBJ2-7; D is perhaps TRBD1 or TRBD2 (5 bases each). TRBV7-1 is reported as an ORF; its role is uncertain. The ends were cut back, 3 bases at V and 2 bases at J, with 17 bases in the middle. There are 16 residues in the CDR3. CDR3: CASSSYDSGDPYEQYV. Here the CDR3 DNA reads TGTGCCAGCAGCTCGTACGACAGCGGAGACCCCTACGAGCAGTACGTC.

The chain combines TRBV7-3 with TRBJ2-2; TRBD2 might be the D (6 bases). The V end lost 1 base, the J end lost 0 bases, and 12 bases lay between the germline ends. CDR1 SGHTA and CDR2 FQGTGA come from the germline V gene. This CDR3 comprises 17 residues. The CDR3 DNA sequence: TGTGCCAGCAGCTTAATAGGAGGGCCTTCGAACACCGGGGAGCTGTTTTTT. It yields the protein CASSLIGGPSNTGELFF.